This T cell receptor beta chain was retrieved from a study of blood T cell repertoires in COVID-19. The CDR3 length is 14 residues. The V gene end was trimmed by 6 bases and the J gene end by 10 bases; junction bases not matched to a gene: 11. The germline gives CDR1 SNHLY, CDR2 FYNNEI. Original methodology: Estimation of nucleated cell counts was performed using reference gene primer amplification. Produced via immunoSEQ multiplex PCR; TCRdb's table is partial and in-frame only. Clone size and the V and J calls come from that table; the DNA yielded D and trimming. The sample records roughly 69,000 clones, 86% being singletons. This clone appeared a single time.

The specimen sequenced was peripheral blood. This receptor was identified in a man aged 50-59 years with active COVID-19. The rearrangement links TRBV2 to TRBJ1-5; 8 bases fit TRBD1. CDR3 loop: CASRPTGQGAPQHF. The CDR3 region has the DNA TGTGCCAGCAGACCCACAGGACAGGGCGCCCCCCAGCATTTT. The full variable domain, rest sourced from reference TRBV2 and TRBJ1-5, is EPEVTQTPSHQVTQMGQEVILRCVPISNHLYFYWYRQILGQKVEFLVSFYNNEISEKSEIFDDQFSVERPDGSNFTLKIRSTKLEDSAMYFCASRPTGQGAPQHFGDGTRLSIL.